What follows is one TCR beta chain and its context. Its matching antigen is unknown. These data originate in a study of Graves' ophthalmopathy and Graves' hyperthyroidism. Study context: Peripheral blood was collected at initial diagnosis, before any treatment.

This CDR3 region has 15 residues. Germline CDR1 and CDR2: DFQATT and SNEGSKA (reference sequence). Disease in donors with ophthalmopathy had moderate-to-severe activity, CAS ≥3, NOSPECS ≥4 and under 3 months' duration. The authors amplified TCR beta CDR3 regions, and they did so from RNA transcripts for repertoire sequencing. The first round was an RT-PCR with HTBI primers, and the second round was a multiplex PCR. TCRdb reprocessed the multiplex PCR reads via MiXCR and lists one record per CDR3 protein. The table records 600,000 to 700,000 distinct CDR3 sequences, roughly 39% of them present only once. Study-wide findings and caveats: Ophthalmopathy was separated from stable hyperthyroidism by a 13-signature model with roughly 91% sensitivity and approximately 79% specificity.

V usage is TRBV20-1 and J usage is TRBJ2-7; 9 bases align to TRBD1. The J call may be incorrect, as the DNA end agrees better with TRBJ2-4. The receptor was isolated from an adult man with Graves' ophthalmopathy. The source material was peripheral blood. The CDR3 coding sequence is TGCAGTGCTAGCCCGGGACAGGGAGCCAAAAACATTCAGTACTTC. Translation gives CSASPGQGAKNIQYF.